Given below is one TCR beta chain in context. Its antigen is still unknown. Germline V gene sequence: CDR1 MDHEN, CDR2 SYDVKM. The CDR3 is 15 amino acids. Trimming left V 2 bases short and J 6 bases short, with 14 bases between. TCRdb's copy holds only in-frame clones and misses some; the assay was immunoSEQ multiplex PCR. The table lists fewer than 7,000 clones, over 70% of them singletons, with 10% to 15% in the top ten. This record belongs to a study of T cell clones after liver transplantation. Study-level information: TCRbeta sequencing after a pre-transplant mixed lymphocyte reaction identified graft-donor-reactive clones, later tracked in post-transplant blood. Findings and caveats of the study: Low donor cell numbers restricted donor-reactive repertoire measurement in two subjects. Compared with third party-reactive sequences, donor-reactive ones declined more, independent of withdrawal success.

Specimen: CD8+ T cells from blood, collected roughly 3.5 years after liver transplant. J is TRBJ2-4 and V is TRBV28, with D perhaps matching TRBD1 (6 bases). This receptor was obtained from a human patient who received a liver transplant. The T cells may partly be graft donor cells. The DNA of the CDR3 is TGTGCCAGCAGTTTAGCGGGCACAGGGACAAACATTCAGTACTTC. Protein: CASSLAGTGTNIQYF.